A selection of T cell receptor beta chains follows, all from one sample in a study of T cells after yellow fever vaccination. TCRdb re-analysed the 5' RACE reads in MiXCR, keeping a single row per CDR3 protein. The sample contains about 160,000 distinct CDR3 sequences, about 7% of which appear only once. The source material was CD4+ T cells sorted from PBMCs, sampled less than 6 days after the first yellow fever vaccination. All receptors come from a man between 18 and 35 years old who received the YFV17D yellow fever vaccine. The CDR3 runs from the conserved cysteine through the conserved F or W. Each record gives: J gene, V gene, clone size, D gene, CDR3 protein, CDR3 DNA. The D gene is left open where the match is weak. Some rows have no size entry. The others give once, few or many, or a class for an expanded clone.

J gene: TRBJ1-2; V gene: TRBV6-2/TRBV6-3; clone size: -; D gene: -; CDR3 protein: CASSYPGHLYGYTF; CDR3 DNA: TGTGCCAGCAGTTACCCGGGACACCTCTATGGCTACACCTTC
J gene: TRBJ2-3; V gene: TRBV6-2/TRBV6-3; clone size: many; D gene: -; CDR3 protein: CASSYPPGLRMTDTQYF; CDR3 DNA: TGTGCCAGCAGTTACCCTCCAGGACTCCGGATGACAGATACGCAGTATTTT
J gene: TRBJ2-3; V gene: TRBV18; clone size: -; D gene: TRBD2; CDR3 protein: CASSPYGRADTQYF; CDR3 DNA: TGTGCCAGCTCACCATACGGGAGGGCAGATACGCAGTATTTT
J gene: TRBJ1-1; V gene: TRBV7-9; clone size: few; D gene: -; CDR3 protein: CASSYPRGQTNTEAFF; CDR3 DNA: TGTGCCAGCAGCTATCCTCGGGGTCAGACGAACACTGAAGCTTTCTTT
J gene: TRBJ1-6; V gene: TRBV30; clone size: few; D gene: -; CDR3 protein: CAWSVQVESPLHF; CDR3 DNA: TGTGCCTGGAGTGTTCAGGTTGAATCACCCCTCCACTTT
J gene: TRBJ1-1; V gene: TRBV4-3; clone size: many; D gene: TRBD1; CDR3 protein: CASSQDRGQGGTEAFF; CDR3 DNA: TGCGCCAGCAGCCAAGACAGGGGGCAGGGTGGCACTGAAGCTTTCTTT
J gene: TRBJ2-5; V gene: TRBV4-3; clone size: many; D gene: -; CDR3 protein: CASSQGPWVQETQYF; CDR3 DNA: TGCGCCAGCAGCCAGGGCCCGTGGGTACAAGAGACCCAGTACTTC
J gene: TRBJ1-6; V gene: TRBV30; clone size: few; D gene: -; CDR3 protein: CAWGSIGNSPLHF; CDR3 DNA: TGTGCCTGGGGTTCTATAGGGAATTCACCCCTCCACTTT
J gene: TRBJ2-3; V gene: TRBV20-1; clone size: many; D gene: -; CDR3 protein: CSARVGGNTDTQYF; CDR3 DNA: TGCAGTGCTAGAGTCGGCGGGAATACAGATACGCAGTATTTT
J gene: TRBJ1-4; V gene: TRBV9; clone size: few; D gene: -; CDR3 protein: CASSVGQNNEKLFF; CDR3 DNA: TGTGCCAGCAGCGTAGGGCAGAATAATGAAAAACTGTTTTTT
J gene: TRBJ2-3; V gene: TRBV6-2/TRBV6-3; clone size: few; D gene: TRBD1; CDR3 protein: CASSYGDRGSTDTQYF; CDR3 DNA: TGTGCCAGCAGTTACGGGGACAGAGGAAGCACAGATACGCAGTATTTT
J gene: TRBJ1-1; V gene: TRBV6-6; clone size: -; D gene: -; CDR3 protein: CASPERANTEAFF; CDR3 DNA: TGTGCCAGCCCCGAAAGGGCGAACACTGAAGCTTTCTTT
J gene: TRBJ1-1; V gene: TRBV2; clone size: few; D gene: -; CDR3 protein: CASMMWTQPTEAFF; CDR3 DNA: TGTGCCAGCATGATGTGGACACAGCCCACTGAAGCTTTCTTT
J gene: TRBJ2-5; V gene: TRBV6-5; clone size: many; D gene: -; CDR3 protein: CASSYSPGPETQYF; CDR3 DNA: TGTGCCAGCAGTTACTCGCCAGGTCCGGAGACCCAGTACTTC
J gene: TRBJ2-3; V gene: TRBV27; clone size: many; D gene: TRBD1; CDR3 protein: CASSWGQGGSLSTDTQYF; CDR3 DNA: TGTGCCAGCAGTTGGGGACAGGGAGGATCGTTAAGCACAGATACGCAGTATTTT
J gene: TRBJ2-7; V gene: TRBV18; clone size: few; D gene: -; CDR3 protein: CASSPTRGGNEQYF; CDR3 DNA: TGTGCCAGCTCACCGACCCGGGGAGGTAACGAGCAGTACTTC
J gene: TRBJ1-2; V gene: TRBV6-2/TRBV6-3; clone size: many; D gene: -; CDR3 protein: CASSYIGPFYGYTF; CDR3 DNA: TGTGCCAGCAGTTACATCGGACCGTTCTATGGCTACACCTTC
J gene: TRBJ2-6; V gene: TRBV2; clone size: many; D gene: -; CDR3 protein: CASSVFSGANVLTF; CDR3 DNA: TGTGCCAGCAGTGTGTTCTCTGGGGCCAACGTCCTGACTTTC
J gene: TRBJ2-2; V gene: TRBV5-6; clone size: -; D gene: -; CDR3 protein: CASSDHDGLGELFF; CDR3 DNA: TGTGCCAGCAGCGACCACGATGGTCTTGGGGAGCTGTTTTTT
J gene: TRBJ1-1; V gene: TRBV10-3; clone size: few; D gene: -; CDR3 protein: CAISDRRTEAFF; CDR3 DNA: TGTGCCATCAGCGATAGAAGGACTGAAGCTTTCTTT
J gene: TRBJ2-3; V gene: TRBV6-4; clone size: -; D gene: -; CDR3 protein: CASSEVLGGTDTQYF; CDR3 DNA: TGTGCCAGCAGTGAGGTGCTCGGGGGCACAGATACGCAGTATTTT
J gene: TRBJ1-6; V gene: TRBV29-1; clone size: many; D gene: -; CDR3 protein: CSVQPGSNSPLHF; CDR3 DNA: TGCAGCGTTCAGCCGGGCTCAAATTCACCCCTCCACTTT
J gene: TRBJ2-3; V gene: TRBV18; clone size: many; D gene: -; CDR3 protein: CASSPLLDTQYF; CDR3 DNA: TGTGCCAGCTCACCTCTACTAGATACGCAGTATTTT
J gene: TRBJ2-3; V gene: TRBV4-1; clone size: many; D gene: -; CDR3 protein: CASSQRPFGGRSDRGTDTQYF; CDR3 DNA: TGCGCCAGCAGCCAGCGCCCGTTCGGGGGAAGATCGGATAGGGGCACAGATACGCAGTATTTT
J gene: TRBJ1-1; V gene: TRBV10-3; clone size: few; D gene: -; CDR3 protein: CAISRESLNTEAFF; CDR3 DNA: TGTGCCATTTCCAGGGAGTCTTTGAACACTGAAGCTTTCTTT
J gene: TRBJ1-5; V gene: TRBV7-2; clone size: many; D gene: TRBD1; CDR3 protein: CATAGGSNQPQHF; CDR3 DNA: TGTGCCACCGCAGGGGGAAGCAATCAGCCCCAGCATTTT
J gene: TRBJ1-2; V gene: TRBV10-2; clone size: few; D gene: TRBD1; CDR3 protein: CASSRQGENYGYTF; CDR3 DNA: TGCGCCAGCAGTCGACAGGGGGAAAACTATGGCTACACCTTC
J gene: TRBJ1-2; V gene: TRBV5-1; clone size: many; D gene: -; CDR3 protein: CASSLQSRSYTF; CDR3 DNA: TGCGCCAGCAGCTTGCAGTCGCGCAGCTACACCTTC
J gene: TRBJ2-7; V gene: TRBV6-1; clone size: many; D gene: TRBD1; CDR3 protein: CASRGGTGGPYEQYF; CDR3 DNA: TGTGCCAGCAGGGGCGGGACAGGGGGCCCCTACGAGCAGTACTTC
J gene: TRBJ2-1; V gene: TRBV5-1; clone size: many; D gene: TRBD1; CDR3 protein: CASSYLPGQGTAPRYNEQFF; CDR3 DNA: TGCGCCAGCAGCTATTTACCGGGACAGGGGACGGCCCCCCGCTACAATGAGCAGTTCTTC
J gene: TRBJ1-2; V gene: TRBV4-2; clone size: many; D gene: -; CDR3 protein: CASSQDDTATYGYTF; CDR3 DNA: TGTGCCAGCAGCCAGGATGACACCGCCACATATGGCTACACCTTC
J gene: TRBJ1-3; V gene: TRBV15; clone size: -; D gene: -; CDR3 protein: CATSRDLIGSGNTIYF; CDR3 DNA: TGTGCCACCAGCAGAGACCTAATCGGCTCTGGAAACACCATATATTTT
J gene: TRBJ2-5; V gene: TRBV18; clone size: many; D gene: -; CDR3 protein: CASSPPRQAETQYF; CDR3 DNA: TGTGCCAGCTCCCCCCCCCGGCAAGCGGAGACCCAGTACTTC
J gene: TRBJ2-5; V gene: TRBV10-2; clone size: many; D gene: -; CDR3 protein: CASSGLARETQYF; CDR3 DNA: TGCGCCAGCAGTGGGCTAGCTAGGGAGACCCAGTACTTC
J gene: TRBJ2-2; V gene: TRBV4-2; clone size: many; D gene: -; CDR3 protein: CASSQSLFTGELFF; CDR3 DNA: TGTGCCAGCAGCCAAAGTCTCTTCACCGGGGAGCTGTTTTTT
J gene: TRBJ1-6; V gene: TRBV7-9; clone size: -; D gene: TRBD1; CDR3 protein: CASSGQGPNSPLHF; CDR3 DNA: TGTGCCAGCAGTGGACAGGGACCAAATTCACCCCTCCACTTT
J gene: TRBJ2-2; V gene: TRBV15; clone size: many; D gene: -; CDR3 protein: CATSSAAKWELFF; CDR3 DNA: TGTGCCACCAGCAGTGCGGCTAAATGGGAGCTGTTTTTT
J gene: TRBJ2-7; V gene: TRBV20-1; clone size: many; D gene: TRBD1; CDR3 protein: CSAGQGSSYEQYF; CDR3 DNA: TGCAGTGCCGGACAGGGGTCATCCTACGAGCAGTACTTC
J gene: TRBJ2-7; V gene: TRBV7-3; clone size: few; D gene: -; CDR3 protein: CASSPEPRGEQYF; CDR3 DNA: TGTGCCAGCAGCCCTGAACCAAGAGGGGAGCAGTACTTC
J gene: TRBJ1-5; V gene: TRBV5-8; clone size: -; D gene: TRBD1; CDR3 protein: CASSPGQFNQPQHF; CDR3 DNA: TGTGCCAGCAGCCCGGGACAGTTCAATCAGCCCCAGCATTTT
J gene: TRBJ2-5; V gene: TRBV7-2; clone size: -; D gene: TRBD2; CDR3 protein: CASSPPGAGGRQETQYF; CDR3 DNA: TGTGCCAGCAGCCCCCCTGGGGCGGGGGGGCGTCAAGAGACCCAGTACTTC
J gene: TRBJ1-2; V gene: TRBV6-1; clone size: many; D gene: TRBD1; CDR3 protein: CASSLGQGGYGYTF; CDR3 DNA: TGTGCCAGCAGTCTCGGACAGGGAGGATATGGCTACACCTTC
J gene: TRBJ1-6; V gene: TRBV12-3/TRBV12-4; clone size: many; D gene: -; CDR3 protein: CASSYGSSYNSPLHF; CDR3 DNA: TGTGCCAGCAGCTATGGGAGCTCCTATAATTCACCCCTCCACTTT